This TCR beta chain was identified in a study of Graves' ophthalmopathy and Graves' hyperthyroidism. The study amplified TCR beta CDR3 regions using RNA transcripts. Second-round multiplex PCR followed a first-round RT-PCR using HTBI primers. From the multiplex PCR reads, TCRdb called clonotypes with MiXCR, one entry per CDR3 protein. The sample holds a few hundred thousand distinct CDR3 sequences; 20% to 25% are singletons and the top ten take approximately 40%. Study observations and caveats: As the model predicted ophthalmopathy progression, it achieved a sensitivity of nearly 71% and a specificity of about 78%.

The germline gives CDR1 SEHNR, CDR2 FQNEAQ (reference sequence). J gave up 2 bases and V 5 bases, and 8 bases lay outside the gene matches. This CDR3 region has 15 residues. This clonotype was picked up many times. The antigen remains undetermined. The TCR sequence derives from a woman aged 45-65 years with Graves' ophthalmopathy. V and J are TRBV7-9 and TRBJ2-7; 8 positions agree with TRBD1. The sequencing input was peripheral blood. CDR3 in amino acids: CASSHTGTGTYEQYF. In nucleotides, the CDR3 is TGTGCCAGCAGCCACACCGGGACAGGTACCTACGAGCAGTACTTC.